The 22 T cell receptor beta chains below were found in one sample sequenced in a study of blood T cell repertoires in COVID-19. Assay used: immunoSEQ multiplex PCR; TCRdb lists only in-frame clones, some missing. Found here are about 400,000 clones, 70% to 90% of them singletons; the top ten hold 3%. The sequencing input was peripheral blood. All receptors derive from a human donor in a cohort sampled during active COVID-19.

The chain carries TRBV2 and TRBJ2-5; weak D call: TRBD1 (6 bases). The CDR3 runs 12 residues. Trimming took 6 bases from V and 5 from J, leaving 10 bases between them. CDR1 and CDR2 (germline): SNHLY, FYNNEI. CDR3 in DNA: TGTGCCAGCAGACAGGGTTCGGAGACCCAGTACTTC. It translates to CASRQGSETQYF.

This chain joins TRBV5-6 and TRBJ1-2; D is possibly TRBD1 (6 bases). Germline CDR1 and CDR2: SGHDT and YYEEEE. Trimming took 3 bases from V and 3 from J, leaving 15 bases between them. The CDR3 loop spans 15 amino acids. The DNA for the CDR3 is TGTGCCAGCAGCTCTGGGCCAGGGGCGTACTATGGCTACACCTTC. This encodes CASSSGPGAYYGYTF.

V is TRBV6-5 and J is TRBJ1-3; TRBD1 agrees at 9 bases. There are 13 residues in the CDR3. The germline V gene has CDR1 MNHEY and CDR2 SVGAGI. Trimming at V came to 6 bases and at J to 8 bases, leaving 5 bases not matched to a gene. As DNA, the CDR3 is TGTGCCAGCAGACAGGGGGCTTTGGACACCATATATTTT. Translation: CASRQGALDTIYF.

The chain links TRBV10-3 to TRBJ2-7, with 7 bases that match TRBD2. In germline, CDR1 is ENHRY, CDR2 SYGVKD. Losses at the gene ends were 4 bases for V and 0 bases for J; bases not matched to a gene: 3. This CDR3 has 14 residues. CDR3 amino acids: CAISGRGNSYEQYF. The CDR3, as DNA: TGTGCCATCAGTGGGCGGGGGAACTCCTACGAGCAGTACTTC.

The rearrangement joins TRBV6-5 to TRBJ1-5; 9 nucleotides line up with TRBD1. The CDR3 has 14 amino acids. Germline CDR1 and CDR2: MNHEY and SVGAGI. V dropped 5 bases and J dropped 5; count of bases not matched to a gene: 4. The CDR3 sequence is CASSTTGGDQPQHF. CDR3 nucleotide sequence: TGTGCCAGCAGTACTACAGGGGGCGATCAGCCCCAGCATTTT.

V usage is TRBV6-6 and J usage is TRBJ1-4; D call uncertain. Trimming stripped 2 bases from V and 0 bases from J, with 4 bases between. The CDR3 has 14 residues. The V gene's germline CDR1 is MNHNY and CDR2 SVGAGI (reference sequence). DNA for the CDR3: TGTGCCAGCAGTTACGGCCCAACTAATGAAAAACTGTTTTTT. It is translated as CASSYGPTNEKLFF.

The CDR3 nucleotides read TGTGCCAGCAGTCCTCAGGGTGGGGGCACAGATACGCAGTATTTT. The encoded protein is CASSPQGGGTDTQYF. V gene TRBV2 combines with J gene TRBJ2-3, with D possibly matching TRBD1 (5 bases). Deletions cut 5 bases from V and 1 base from J, with 13 bases between. CDR1 and CDR2 from the germline V gene are SNHLY and FYNNEI. The CDR3 is made up of 15 amino acids.

The chain links TRBV19 to TRBJ1-2; 7 bases match TRBD1. V shed 5 bases and J 3 bases; nucleotides not matched to a gene: 9. Germline CDR1 and CDR2: LNHDA and SQIVND (reference sequence). The CDR3 runs to 15 residues. CDR3 bases: TGTGCCAGTAGTCGACGACAGGGAATAGACTATGGCTACACCTTC. Its protein is CASSRRQGIDYGYTF.

This chain uses TRBV19 with TRBJ1-3; weak D call: TRBD1 (6 bases). Germline V gene sequence: CDR1 LNHDA, CDR2 SQIVND (reference sequence). Trimming removed 7 bases at V and 2 bases at J, with 12 bases between. CDR3 size: 14 residues. This CDR3 is CASIDRLAGNTIYF. Here the CDR3 DNA reads TGTGCCAGTATCGACAGGCTCGCTGGAAACACCATATATTTT.

The J gene is TRBJ2-3, the V gene TRBV2; D ambiguous. Trimming stripped 7 bases from V and 2 bases from J, with 7 bases between. The CDR3 sequence is 12 residues long. Germline CDR1 SNHLY, CDR2 FYNNEI. DNA of the CDR3: TGTGCCAGCACACAGATCACAGATACGCAGTATTTT. Encoded protein: CASTQITDTQYF.

In this sample, this clone turned up once. The V call is TRBV5-1, the J call TRBJ1-2, with 7 bases that match TRBD1. The J segment lost 3 bases and the V segment lost 4 bases, leaving 3 bases of the junction unmatched. CDR3 length: 13 residues. CDR1 and CDR2 from the germline V gene are SGHRS and YFSETQ. In DNA, the CDR3 is TGCGCCAGCAGCACCGGGACAGACTATGGCTACACCTTC. The encoded protein is CASSTGTDYGYTF.

V is TRBV28 and J is TRBJ1-2; 9 bases match TRBD1. Per the germline V gene, CDR1 is MDHEN and CDR2 is SYDVKM. The CDR3 runs to 14 residues. V was pared by 7 bases and J by 1 base, with 4 bases of the junction left unmatched. DNA for the CDR3: TGTGCCAGCAAGAGGGACAGGGTTAACTATGGCTACACCTTC. It codes for CASKRDRVNYGYTF.

Ten or more counts support this clone. J is TRBJ2-5 and V is TRBV4-2; 8 bases match TRBD2. The CDR3 extends over 15 amino acids. V lost 5 bases, J lost 5 bases, and 10 bases stayed unmatched. CDR1 and CDR2 (germline): LGHNA, YNFKEQ. The CDR3 DNA is TGTGCCAGCAGCTTACGAGCGGGAGTTCGGGAGACCCAGTACTTC. As protein: CASSLRAGVRETQYF.

The chain carries TRBV30 and TRBJ2-1, with 9 bases identical to TRBD2. The CDR3 totals 17 residues. V shed 0 bases and J 7 bases; nucleotides not matched to a gene: 13. In germline, CDR1 is GTSNPN, CDR2 SVGIG (reference sequence). CDR3 residues: CAWSVPRGDLAGNEQFF. CDR3 nucleotide sequence: TGTGCCTGGAGTGTACCCAGGGGTGATCTAGCGGGGAATGAGCAGTTCTTC.

The chain uses TRBV6-6 and TRBJ1-2, with D possibly matching TRBD1 (5 bases). V was trimmed by 8 bases and J by 4 bases, leaving 17 bases between them. In germline, CDR1 is MNHNY, CDR2 SVGAGI (reference sequence). There are 14 residues in the CDR3. The CDR3 sequence is CASYEYKQVYGYTF. The CDR3 DNA follows: TGTGCCAGCTACGAGTATAAACAGGTCTATGGCTACACCTTC.

This clone was observed a single time. This chain uses TRBV6-5 with TRBJ2-3; D not certain. The V gene lost 4 bases and the J gene lost 1 base, with 12 bases spanning the gap. Germline CDR1 is MNHEY and CDR2 is SVGAGI. The CDR3 has 15 amino acids. The CDR3 nucleotides are TGTGCCAGCAGTTCCAGCGTATTAGGCACAGATACGCAGTATTTT. This codes for CASSSSVLGTDTQYF.

The genes are TRBV4-1 and TRBJ2-7, with a possible D match to TRBD2 (5 bases). V lost 3 bases and J lost 2, with 8 bases in between. CDR3 size: 13 residues. Per germline, CDR1 MGHRA and CDR2 YSYEKL. DNA for the CDR3: TGCGCCAGCAGCCAGGGCGGGCCCTACGAGCAGTACTTC. It translates to CASSQGGPYEQYF.

The chain employs TRBV12-3 or TRBV12-4 and TRBJ1-2, with 8 bases fitting TRBD1. Trimming removed 5 bases from V and 5 bases from J; junction bases left unmatched: 4. There are 13 residues in the CDR3. For the CDR3, the DNA is TGTGCCAGCAGTACAGGGGGAGGGTATGGCTACACCTTC. It yields the protein CASSTGGGYGYTF.

The chain is built from TRBV6-5 and TRBJ1-2, with D unresolved. This CDR3 comprises 13 residues. With 0 bases removed from V and 5 bases from J, the gap between germline ends came to 7 bases. Per germline, CDR1 MNHEY and CDR2 SVGAGI. DNA of the CDR3: TGTGCCAGCAGTTACTCGGCAGGTTATGGCTACACCTTC. As protein: CASSYSAGYGYTF.

J is TRBJ2-1 and V is TRBV3-1 (or the pseudogene TRBV3-2), with 9 nucleotides matching TRBD2. Per the germline V gene, CDR1 is LGHDT and CDR2 is YNNKEL (reference sequence). The CDR3 spans 16 residues. Trimming cost V 1 base and J 5 bases; bases outside gene matches: 6. The DNA of the CDR3 is TGTGCCAGCAGCCAAGGGTGGCTAGCGGGAAACAATGAGCAGTTCTTC. This encodes CASSQGWLAGNNEQFF.

This clone was seen more than once but under ten times. The gene calls are TRBV2 and TRBJ1-4; 8 bases are shared with TRBD1. CDR1 is SNHLY and CDR2 is FYNNEI in the germline V gene. The CDR3 is 15 amino acids. The V and J ends lost 8 bases and 2 bases, in that order; junction bases with no gene match: 7. DNA for the CDR3: TGTGCCAGCCTGGCTACAGGGGGTACTAATGAAAAACTGTTTTTT. Protein product: CASLATGGTNEKLFF.

The rearrangement links TRBV2 to TRBJ1-1; D not resolved. The CDR3 runs 17 residues. V was clipped by 1 base and J by 0 bases, with 15 bases between them. Germline V gene sequence: CDR1 SNHLY, CDR2 FYNNEI. CDR3 region: CASSEGYRNSLNTEAFF. CDR3 DNA: TGTGCCAGCAGTGAAGGGTATCGGAACAGCTTGAACACTGAAGCTTTCTTT.